This is a list of T cell receptor beta chains from one sample in a study of graft-versus-host responses after intestinal transplantation. Antigen specificity for these receptors is unknown. Using immunoSEQ multiplex PCR, the repertoire was profiled, and TCRdb retains in-frame clones only, with some absent. The profile shows some 110,000 clones, roughly nine tenths of them singletons. The starting material was unstimulated CD4+ T cells sorted from spleen or lymph node cells, obtained before intestinal transplant. The receptors originated from a human donor who received an intestinal transplant. The CDR3 runs from the conserved cysteine through the conserved F or W. The D gene is left open where the match is weak. Clone size, where shown, is once, few, many, or a class for clones that have expanded.

v_call	d_call	j_call	cdr3_length	clone_size	cdr3_aa	cdr3_nt
TRBV7-3	.	TRBJ2-3	13	.	CASSLRGSDTQYF	TGTGCCAGCAGCTTACGGGGGTCAGATACGCAGTATTTT
TRBV19	.	TRBJ2-1	15	.	CASSRGGGRRNEQFF	TGTGCCAGTAGCCGAGGGGGGGGCCGGCGCAATGAGCAGTTCTTC
TRBV6-6	.	TRBJ2-5	12	.	CAVGPPGETQYF	TGTGCCGTAGGCCCACCGGGGGAGACCCAGTACTTC
TRBV4-2	.	TRBJ1-1	11	medium-sized	CASSQNTEAFF	TGTGCCAGCAGCCAAAACACTGAAGCTTTCTTT
TRBV18	.	TRBJ1-5	15	.	CASSPSRESKQPQHF	TGTGCCAGCTCACCCAGCAGGGAGAGTAAGCAGCCCCAGCATTTT
TRBV25-1	TRBD1	TRBJ1-1	16	.	CASSDWGQGRNTEAFF	TGTGCCAGCAGTGACTGGGGACAGGGCAGGAACACTGAAGCTTTCTTT
TRBV6-5	TRBD2	TRBJ2-3	14	.	CASSYERGSDTQYF	TGTGCCAGCAGTTACGAGCGGGGTTCAGATACGCAGTATTTT
TRBV29-1	.	TRBJ2-5	13	.	CSVEGQGIRVQYF	TGCAGCGTTGAAGGGCAGGGGATTCGAGTCCAGTACTTC
TRBV6-6	.	TRBJ2-1	15	.	CASSYSKATYNEQFF	TGTGCCAGCAGTTACTCGAAGGCCACCTACAATGAGCAGTTCTTC
TRBV5-5	.	TRBJ1-5	15	.	CASSWQGGQNQPQHF	TGTGCCAGCAGCTGGCAGGGAGGCCAAAATCAGCCCCAGCATTTT
TRBV28	.	TRBJ1-4	14	.	CASKEATTNEKLFF	TGTGCCAGCAAGGAGGCGACAACTAATGAAAAACTGTTTTTT
TRBV10-2	.	TRBJ1-5	12	.	CASRTGNQPQHF	TGCGCCAGCAGAACAGGGAATCAGCCCCAGCATTTT
TRBV7-3	.	TRBJ1-2	13	.	CASSLSRGRGYTF	TGTGCCAGCAGCTTGTCTCGAGGTCGTGGCTACACCTTC
TRBV5-4	.	TRBJ1-3	14	once	CASSLGGAGNTIYF	TGTGCCAGCAGCTTGGGGGGCGCTGGAAACACCATATATTTT
TRBV21-1	.	TRBJ2-7	17	.	CASSKAREGDPTYEQYF	TGTGCCAGCAGCAAAGCCCGGGAGGGGGATCCAACATACGAGCAGTACTTC
TRBV4-1	.	TRBJ1-5	13	.	CASSGGPREPQHF	TGCGCCAGCAGTGGGGGACCCCGGGAGCCCCAGCATTTT
TRBV5-1	TRBD2	TRBJ2-1	15	.	CATQTSVGSYNEQFF	TGCGCCACCCAGACTAGCGTTGGTTCCTACAATGAGCAGTTCTTC
TRBV6-6	.	TRBJ2-7	12	.	CATGEVLVGQYF	TGTGCCACAGGCGAGGTCCTCGTAGGGCAGTACTTC
TRBV7-3	.	TRBJ2-2	13	.	CASSSDNTGELFF	TGTGCCAGCAGCTCGGACAACACCGGGGAGCTGTTTTTT
TRBV7-3	.	TRBJ2-7	15	.	CASSLEGGGNYEQYF	TGTGCCAGCAGCTTGGAAGGGGGTGGCAACTACGAGCAGTACTTC
TRBV10-3	TRBD2	TRBJ2-1	16	.	CAISDGTSGSVYEQFF	TGTGCCATCAGTGACGGGACTAGCGGGAGTGTCTATGAGCAGTTCTTC
TRBV10-2	.	TRBJ2-1	14	.	CASKSVLRANEQFF	TGCGCCAGCAAATCGGTACTGAGGGCCAATGAGCAGTTCTTC
TRBV19	TRBD2	TRBJ2-1	16	once	CASTLNPLAGRNEQFF	TGTGCCAGTACCTTAAACCCTCTAGCGGGAAGGAATGAGCAGTTCTTC
TRBV11-2	.	TRBJ1-6	15	.	CASSPQSSYNSPLHF	TGTGCCAGCAGCCCCCAAAGCTCCTATAATTCACCCCTCCACTTT
TRBV6-5	.	TRBJ1-5	15	.	CASSYPDRTNQPQHF	TGTGCCAGCAGTTACCCCGACAGGACTAATCAGCCCCAGCATTTT
TRBV6-6	.	TRBJ1-1	14	.	CASSGTRGGTEAFF	TGTGCCAGCAGTGGAACTAGGGGAGGAACTGAAGCTTTCTTT
TRBV11-1	TRBD2	TRBJ2-7	16	.	CASSGTSGSVVYEQYF	TGTGCCAGCAGCGGGACTAGCGGGAGTGTTGTCTACGAGCAGTACTTC
TRBV28	.	TRBJ2-1	17	.	CASSPTPGSHTHNEQFF	TGTGCCAGCAGTCCCACCCCGGGCTCCCATACTCACAATGAGCAGTTCTTC
TRBV6-5	.	TRBJ2-7	14	once	CASSRRDAAYEQYF	TGTGCCAGCAGTCGCCGGGACGCCGCCTACGAGCAGTACTTC
TRBV20-1	.	TRBJ1-1	11	.	CSGTRGTEAFF	TGCAGTGGAACCAGGGGAACTGAAGCTTTCTTT
TRBV28	.	TRBJ2-2	11	.	CASDATGELFF	TGTGCCAGCGACGCCACCGGGGAGCTGTTTTTT
TRBV20-1	TRBD1	TRBJ1-2	10	.	CSVATGFHTF	TGCAGTGTTGCGACAGGGTTCCACACCTTC
TRBV19	.	TRBJ2-2	14	.	CASSMGYNTGELFF	TGTGCCAGTAGTATGGGGTATAACACCGGGGAGCTGTTTTTT
TRBV27	.	TRBJ2-4	15	.	CASSPRGLAKNIQYF	TGTGCCAGCAGCCCTAGGGGACTAGCCAAAAACATTCAGTACTTC
TRBV6-1	TRBD2	TRBJ2-7	13	.	CATRPKRGGEQYF	TGTGCCACGAGACCGAAGCGGGGCGGCGAGCAGTACTTC
TRBV4-1	TRBD2	TRBJ2-1	17	.	CASSRNSGGISYNEQFF	TGCGCCAGCAGCCGAAATAGCGGGGGTATCTCCTACAATGAGCAGTTCTTC
TRBV6-5	.	TRBJ2-4	13	.	CASSEQAKNIQYF	TGTGCCAGCAGTGAGCAAGCCAAAAACATTCAGTACTTC
TRBV6-5	.	TRBJ1-4	14	.	CASSKGTANEKLFF	TGTGCCAGCAGTAAGGGGACCGCTAATGAAAAACTGTTTTTT
TRBV5-6	TRBD1	TRBJ1-2	15	.	CASSTRTGVSYGYTF	TGTGCCAGCAGCACTCGGACAGGGGTGAGCTATGGCTACACCTTC
TRBV20-1	.	TRBJ1-2	11	.	CSARVGYGYTF	TGCAGTGCTAGGGTAGGCTATGGCTACACCTTC
TRBV19	.	TRBJ1-6	13	.	CASSINGNSPLHF	TGTGCCAGTAGTATCAACGGAAATTCACCCCTCCACTTT
TRBV30	.	TRBJ2-5	15	once	CAWSKTLDSQETQYF	TGTGCCTGGAGCAAAACCCTAGATAGCCAAGAGACCCAGTACTTC
TRBV5-6	TRBD1	TRBJ1-2	15	medium-sized	CASSHRDRLSYGYTF	TGTGCCAGCAGTCACCGGGACAGGTTAAGCTATGGCTACACCTTC
TRBV11-2	TRBD2	TRBJ2-7	18	.	CASSEMEGSLAGFYEQYF	TGTGCCAGCAGCGAAATGGAGGGTTCCCTAGCGGGATTCTACGAGCAGTACTTC
TRBV2	.	TRBJ1-5	15	.	CASSLRTLSNQPQHF	TGTGCCAGCAGTCTTCGGACACTTAGCAATCAGCCCCAGCATTTT
TRBV4-1	TRBD1	TRBJ2-6	18	few	CASSPEDRSPSGANVLTF	TGCGCCAGCAGCCCAGAGGACAGGAGCCCATCTGGGGCCAACGTCCTGACTTTC
TRBV28	.	TRBJ2-7	14	few	CASRPTGSSYEQYF	TGTGCCAGCAGGCCTACTGGATCTTCCTACGAGCAGTACTTC